This TCR beta chain originates from a study of CD8+ T cells in alopecia areata (dated by TCRdb to the late 2010s). Notes on the research overall: The treated patients took part in an open-label pilot trial in which moderate-to-severe alopecia areata was treated with oral tofacitinib at 5 to 10 mg twice daily. Tofacitinib was administered for 6 to 18 months, and 6 months of follow-up off drug were then conducted to assess delayed response and recurrence. Disease severity in treated patients was measured with the SALT score, which quantifies the percentage of affected scalp surface area. High-throughput TCRbeta sequencing was used to examine T cell clonal expansion in alopecia areata in both the C3H/HeJ mouse model and human patients. On the human side, TCRbeta sequencing was run on scalp tissue and on sorted CD4+ and CD8+ peripheral blood T cells from healthy controls and from alopecia areata patients with either patchy or totalis/universalis disease. Patients on tofacitinib were biopsied at baseline and after 4 and 24 weeks of treatment, and several of the patients also had a later scalp biopsy. Scalp clonality was compared across normal scalp (n=4), patchy alopecia areata scalp (n=8), and alopecia totalis/universalis scalp (n=8). RNA was obtained with the PAXgene miRNA kit for fixed scalp, the miRNeasy kit for PBMCs, and the RNeasy kit for mouse skin. Amplification of TCRbeta CDR3 regions was done by immunoSEQ multiplex PCR using 35 Vbeta forward primers and 13 Jbeta reverse primers.

The intended sense of this specimen's time point label: about 4 weeks on oral tofacitinib. The treatment or condition label corresponds to: oral pan-JAK inhibitor, 5-10 mg twice daily. Lesional scalp punch biopsies and peripheral blood were collected from alopecia areata patients. PBMCs were isolated by density centrifugation and stained for CD3, CD4 and CD8, and CD4+ and CD8+ T cells were sorted on a FACSAria. In the case of this clone: Its antigen is not yet known. It has no much larger one-base neighbor in the sample; base qualities were not kept.

Study-wide findings and limitations: Resident alphabeta T cells in normal human skin are also sequenced, complicating scalp TCR repertoire analysis, unlike mouse skin dominated by gammadelta T cells. Compared with normal scalp, lesional scalp had higher clonality and more expanded CD8+ clones, particularly in alopecia totalis/universalis, a pattern that suggests antigenic drive. Many expanded lesional clones were found to persist in scalp and blood during tofacitinib treatment, and relapse after treatment cessation may be partly explained by this persistence. The treated cohort was small, with a single nonresponder, so links between baseline CD8+ expansion and response need larger studies. Shared TCR sequences between patients were less evident than in mice, which may be partly attributable to HLA diversity in the patient population. Scalp clonality and the number of expanded CD8+ clones among the top 100 scalp clones were significantly decreased by tofacitinib.

Libraries came from the immunoSEQ multiplex PCR assay. RNA was extracted from all samples and reverse transcribed into cDNA as template for TCR sequencing. SuperScript III was used for first-strand cDNA synthesis, primed with a 2:1 mix of oligo-dT and random hexamers. A synthetic immune receptor repertoire was used to assess amplification bias, and residual bias was removed computationally. Per the original workflow: After raw reads were preprocessed to remove errors, the CDR3 was defined following IMGT conventions as running from the conserved cysteine to phenylalanine. Clonality was computed by normalizing Shannon entropy by log2 of the number of productive unique TCRs and subtracting the result from 1. Scalp TCRbeta sequences were cross-referenced with sorted blood CD4 and CD8 repertoires so that the CD4 or CD8 identity of scalp clones could be inferred. In TCRdb, the immuneACCESS table is reduced to in-frame sequences with V and J assigned. These tables do not hold every clone; where another copy was compared, an unresolved V gene accounts for under half, and the others remain unexplained. The V and J calls and clone size are taken from that table; D and trimming were inferred from the DNA. This sample lists 90,000 to 100,000 clones; around 55% were detected once. About 16% of the sample is in the top ten clones.

This specimen consisted of CD8+ T cells sorted from blood, obtained at week 4, from a patient treated with tofacitinib. The clonotype was recovered from a human donor with alopecia areata.

In nucleotide form, the sequence is TGTGCCAGCAGCTTAGGGGCGGGACAGGGGGACGAGCAGTACTTC. Translated, it gives CASSLGAGQGDEQYF. The chain uses TRBV7-2 and TRBJ2-7; 11 bases in the junction line up with TRBD1. Trimmed from V: 1 base; trimmed from J: 5 bases; junction bases lacking a gene match: 4. For CDR1 and CDR2, the germline V gene lists SGHTA and FQGNSA. From the cysteine through the phenylalanine, the CDR3 covers 15 amino acids. This entry keeps only the CDR3 DNA: 45 bases, framed from base 1.